The rows below give T cell receptor beta chains drawn from one sample of a study of OX40 agonist ivuxolimab in advanced cancers. Profiled with immunoSEQ multiplex PCR; TCRdb holds only in-frame clones, not every one. The table records about 22,000 clones, approximately 80% of them present only once. The starting material was CD4+ or CD8+ T cells sorted from blood, obtained in a trial of the OX40 agonist ivuxolimab. These receptor sequences come from an adult with an advanced solid tumor such as melanoma, head and neck, liver or kidney cancer. CDR3s include the opening cysteine and the closing phenylalanine or tryptophan.

V	J	CDR3
TRBV4-2	TRBJ2-7	CASSQYPGTDAYEQYF
TRBV27	TRBJ2-7	CASSFGPNYEQYF
TRBV12-5	TRBJ2-3	CASGQSTDTQYF
TRBV5-1	TRBJ2-2	CASSLTASGGLGGELFF
TRBV27	TRBJ2-5	CASSQREGRETQYF
TRBV4-2	TRBJ2-1	CASSQVASGGGDEQFF
TRBV7-6	TRBJ2-1	CASSFLAGDAYNEQFF
TRBV4-2	TRBJ1-1	CASSTITNTEAFF
TRBV28	TRBJ2-1	CASSLVMNEQFF
TRBV30	TRBJ1-6	CAWTPPGRDSAPLHF
TRBV7-8	TRBJ1-3	CASSWGGLLSGNTIYF
TRBV7-2	TRBJ2-7	CASSSDRGESISNYEQYF
TRBV13	TRBJ2-5	CASSLSGSWSGTQYF
TRBV15	TRBJ2-7	CATSFGRAYEQYF
TRBV5-4	TRBJ2-1	CASSGEGGSMGGEQFF
TRBV5-5	TRBJ2-1	CASRRSSRSGLAEQFF
TRBV13	TRBJ1-4	CASSLRTRGEKLFF
TRBV2	TRBJ2-7	CASSEGWGTSGSPDYEQYF
TRBV4-1	TRBJ2-7	CASSQKEFWEQYF
TRBV7-9	TRBJ1-3	CASSYPKWESSGNTIYF
TRBV5-4	TRBJ2-4	CASSSTPLATNIQYF
TRBV6-5	TRBJ2-1	CASSGPGTGYNEQFF
TRBV6-5	TRBJ2-3	CASSYGDTQYF
TRBV27	TRBJ2-1	CASRPQTSYNEQFF